Included here is one T cell receptor beta chain sequence, with context. The target antigen is unknown. The PCR ran on 60 Vbeta and 13 Jbeta primers. Clones were sequenced by immunoSEQ multiplex PCR, and TCRdb holds only the in-frame ones, with some missing. This table holds tens of thousands of clones, around 72% found once. This specimen comes from a study of cytomegalovirus exposure and HLA in healthy donors. The study, taken as a whole, reports: A later analysis showed HLA-associated TCR beta chains outstripping equally common others in clonal expansion. The majority of CMV-associated TCR beta chains were reported as apparently HLA-restricted in a later analysis. A few CMV-associated chains proved CMV antigen-specific in vitro. In presence/absence analyses, roughly uniform sequencing depth across donors was assumed.

The receptor comes from a woman between 40 and 55 years old in good health and CMV-seropositive. Sequencing was performed on PBMCs.

DNA for the CDR3: TGTGCCAGCAGCGTATTGCCCAGCGGGGCTACCCAAGAGACCCAGTACTTC. It encodes CASSVLPSGATQETQYF. This rearrangement joins TRBV9 to TRBJ2-5, with 7 bases aligning to TRBD2. The V and J ends lost 1 base and 1 base, in that order; junction bases with no gene match: 10. Germline V gene sequence: CDR1 SGDLS, CDR2 YYNGEE. This CDR3 comprises 17 residues.